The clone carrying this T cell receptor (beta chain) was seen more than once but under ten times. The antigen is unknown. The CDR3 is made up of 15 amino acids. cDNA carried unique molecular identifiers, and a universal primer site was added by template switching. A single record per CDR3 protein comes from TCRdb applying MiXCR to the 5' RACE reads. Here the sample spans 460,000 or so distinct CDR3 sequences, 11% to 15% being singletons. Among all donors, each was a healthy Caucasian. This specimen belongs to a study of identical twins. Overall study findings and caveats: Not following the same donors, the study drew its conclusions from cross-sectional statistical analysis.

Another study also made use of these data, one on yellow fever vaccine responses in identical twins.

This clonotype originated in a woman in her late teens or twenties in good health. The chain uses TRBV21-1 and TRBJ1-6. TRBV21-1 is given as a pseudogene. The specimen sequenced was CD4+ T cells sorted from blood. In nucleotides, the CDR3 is TGTGCCAGCAGCAGGAGGGGCCCTTATAATTCACCCCTCCACTTT. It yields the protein CASSRRGPYNSPLHF.